One sample yielded the 7 T cell receptor beta chains listed below, sequenced in a study of T cells in Graves' hyperthyroidism and ophthalmopathy. The investigators amplified TCR beta CDR3 regions from RNA transcripts. The TCR CDR3 first-round RT-PCR relied on the HTBI primer set. TCRdb re-derived calls from the multiplex PCR reads in MiXCR, one entry per CDR3 protein. This table has some 530,000 distinct CDR3 sequences, 20% to 25% appearing once. Sequenced input: blood. The origin of the receptors is a woman in her 70s with Graves' ophthalmopathy.

A few counts support this clonotype. The V and J genes are TRBV2 and TRBJ2-2; D possibly uses TRBD1 or TRBD2 (6 bases each). This CDR3 region has 14 residues. Trimming removed 11 bases from V and 4 bases from J, with 17 bases in between. The germline V gene encodes CDR1 SNHLY and CDR2 FYNNEI. The CDR3 DNA sequence: TGTGCCTCAAGGGGGGATCTTGGCACCGGGGAGCTGTTTTTT. Translated: CASRGDLGTGELFF. The full variable domain, completed using reference TRBV2 and TRBJ2-2, is EPEVTQTPSHQVTQMGQEVILRCVPISNHLYFYWYRQILGQKVEFLVSFYNNEISEKSEIFDDQFSVERPDGSNFTLKIRSTKLEDSAMYFCASRGDLGTGELFFGEGSRLTVL.

This clonotype was seen many times. The chain carries TRBV3-1 and TRBJ1-1; D is undetermined. Germline values: CDR1 LGHDT, CDR2 YNNKEL (reference sequence). CDR3 size: 12 residues. The V end lost 1 base, the J end lost 5 bases, and 5 bases lay between the germline ends. The CDR3 loop reads CASSQVGTEAFF. CDR3 DNA: TGTGCCAGCAGCCAAGTGGGAACTGAAGCTTTCTTT.

V usage is TRBV20-1 and J usage is TRBJ2-3; D unresolved. CDR1 is DFQATT, CDR2 SNEGSKA, per germline (reference sequence). CDR3 length equals 14 residues. V was pared by 0 bases and J by 4 bases, with 11 bases between. In DNA, the CDR3 is TGCAGTGCTAGAGAGGACGGTGGGTCAGATACGCAGTATTTT. Translated: CSAREDGGSDTQYF.

This clonotype was detected only a few times. The chain's CDR3 is CASRDLAGGIEQYF. The DNA for the CDR3 is TGTGCCAGCAGGGACCTAGCGGGAGGTATCGAGCAGTACTTC. The gene calls are TRBV2 and TRBJ2-7, with 11 bases fitting TRBD2. The CDR3 is made up of 14 amino acids. V lost 6 bases to trimming and J lost 6 bases; unmatched junction nucleotides: 7. Germline CDR1 and CDR2: SNHLY and FYNNEI.

As concerns this clonotype: Given a much more abundant clone one base away, this may be a read error. V and J are TRBV28 and TRBJ2-1; a weak D match, TRBD2 (5 bases). Germline V gene sequence: CDR1 MDHEN, CDR2 SYDVKM. Trimming left V 1 base short and J 4 bases short, with 23 bases between. This CDR3 is built from 19 residues. In DNA, the CDR3 is TGTGCCAGCAGTTTATCTGGTGCGGGCCCAGCGTATAAGTACAATGAGCAGTTCTTC. This gives the protein CASSLSGAGPAYKYNEQFF.

Many counts were recorded for this clonotype. V is TRBV2 and J is TRBJ2-7, with D unclear. The length of the CDR3 is 12 residues. V lost 2 bases, J lost 9 bases, and 11 bases lay in between. The V gene's germline CDR1 is SNHLY and CDR2 FYNNEI. In nucleotides, the CDR3 is TGTGCCAGCAGTGAACCCCCCCTTGGGCAGTACTTC. This gives the protein CASSEPPLGQYF.

This clonotype was found a few times. V gene TRBV11-2 combines with J gene TRBJ1-1, with TRBD1 identical over 8 bases. The V gene end was trimmed by 5 bases and the J gene end by 5 bases; junction bases not matched to a gene: 7. The CDR3 is 14 residues long. The germline V gene has CDR1 SGHAT and CDR2 FQNNGV. As DNA, the CDR3 is TGTGCCAGCAGCCACAAACAGGGGGTAACTGAAGCTTTCTTT. Its translation is CASSHKQGVTEAFF.